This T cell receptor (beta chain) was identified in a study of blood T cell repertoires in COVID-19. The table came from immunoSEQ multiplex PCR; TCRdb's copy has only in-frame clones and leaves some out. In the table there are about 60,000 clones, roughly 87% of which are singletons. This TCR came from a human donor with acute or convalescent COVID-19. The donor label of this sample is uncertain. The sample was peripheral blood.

The CDR3 coding sequence is TGTGCCAGCAGCTCACAGGGATCTGGAAACACCATATATTTT. Translation: CASSSQGSGNTIYF. The chain recombines TRBV28 with TRBJ1-3, with D perhaps TRBD1 (6 bases). The germline gives CDR1 MDHEN, CDR2 SYDVKM. There are 14 residues in the CDR3. Between the trimmed V and J ends, which lost 6 bases and 1 base, there was a span of 10 bases.